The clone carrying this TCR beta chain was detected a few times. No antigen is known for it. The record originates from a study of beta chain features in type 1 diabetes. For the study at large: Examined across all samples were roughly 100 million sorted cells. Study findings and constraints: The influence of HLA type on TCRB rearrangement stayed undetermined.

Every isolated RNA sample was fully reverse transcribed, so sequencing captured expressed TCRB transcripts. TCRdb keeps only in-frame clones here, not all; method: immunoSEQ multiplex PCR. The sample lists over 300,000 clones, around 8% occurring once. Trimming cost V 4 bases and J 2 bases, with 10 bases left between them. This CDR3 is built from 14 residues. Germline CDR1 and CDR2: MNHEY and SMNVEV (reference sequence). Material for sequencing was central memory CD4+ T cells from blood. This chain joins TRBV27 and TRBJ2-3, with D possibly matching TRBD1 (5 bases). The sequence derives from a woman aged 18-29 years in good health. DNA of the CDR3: TGTGCCAGCAGTTACAGGACACCCACAGATACGCAGTATTTT. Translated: CASSYRTPTDTQYF.